This T cell receptor (beta chain) comes out of a study of blood T cell repertoires in COVID-19. Background on the study: Some COVID-19 samples were acute and others convalescent; all came from the United States, Italy and Spain. T cells, B-cell-depleted T cells, or PBMCs provided the cDNA or gDNA that served as material.

This clone turned up a few times. One junction end disagrees with the germline gene, perhaps due to a read error. Clones were sequenced by immunoSEQ multiplex PCR, and TCRdb holds only the in-frame ones, with some missing. Here the sample spans 250,000 to 300,000 clones, 89% being singletons. The length of the CDR3 is 17 residues. The germline CDR1 and CDR2 sequences are LGHNA and YSLEER. The rearrangement links TRBV4-3 to TRBJ2-3, with no clear D. Sequenced input: peripheral blood. The TCR comes from a middle-aged woman who had recovered from COVID-19. The chain's CDR3 is CASSQESSVARTDTQYF. DNA of the CDR3: TGCGCCAGCAGCCAAGAGTCTAGTGTGGCCCGCACTGATACGCAGTATTTT.